One sample yielded the 28 T cell receptor beta chains listed below, sequenced in a study of blood T cell repertoires in COVID-19. Generated by immunoSEQ multiplex PCR, the TCRdb table keeps only in-frame clones and is missing some. The table includes 200,000 to 250,000 clones, around 86% detected once. The specimen was PBMCs or T cells enriched from blood (not recorded which). Source of these receptors: a woman aged 40 to 50 with acute COVID-19.

As DNA, the CDR3 is TGTGCCAGCACAGCAACTAATGAAAAACTGTTTTTT. Its protein is CASTATNEKLFF. V and J are TRBV2 and TRBJ1-4; no firm D call. CDR3 size: 12 residues. V lost 7 bases to trimming and J lost 0 bases, with 3 bases between them. CDR1 is SNHLY and CDR2 is FYNNEI in the germline V gene.

The rearrangement joins TRBV6-6 to TRBJ1-3, with 7 positions matching TRBD1. The junction had 2 bases not matched to a gene; V was cut back by 0 bases and J by 3 bases. The germline V gene encodes CDR1 MNHNY and CDR2 SVGAGI (reference sequence). The CDR3 has 15 residues. In nucleotides, the CDR3 is TGTGCCAGCAGTTACTCTGGACAGGTTGGAAACACCATATATTTT. Protein sequence: CASSYSGQVGNTIYF.

The chain uses TRBV30 and TRBJ1-5; D gene ambiguous. CDR3 length equals 12 residues. V gave up 3 bases and J gave up 9 bases, with 12 bases separating them. Germline V gene lookup returns CDR1 GTSNPN and CDR2 SVGIG (reference sequence). DNA of the CDR3: TGTGCCTGGAGGCACGGTTCGGGGCCCCAGCATTTT. Amino acids: CAWRHGSGPQHF.

The rearrangement uses TRBV7-2 and TRBJ2-5, with 16 bases identical to TRBD2. Germline V CDR1 and CDR2: SGHTA, FQGNSA. J was trimmed by 5 bases and V by 5 bases; bases with no gene match: 5. The CDR3 runs to 16 residues. The CDR3 region is CASSLGLAGGHETQYF. The CDR3 DNA reads as TGTGCCAGCAGCCTGGGACTAGCGGGGGGGCACGAGACCCAGTACTTC.

This chain connects TRBV6-2 or TRBV6-3 to TRBJ1-2; D is ambiguous. Trimming removed 6 bases at V and 8 bases at J, with 16 bases between. The CDR3 is 13 residues long. Germline V gene data show CDR1 as MNHEY and CDR2 as SVGEGT. The CDR3 reads CASSLAGALGYTF. CDR3 nucleotide sequence: TGTGCCAGCAGCCTAGCGGGAGCCCTAGGCTACACCTTC.

The chain has TRBV19 and TRBJ2-4; perhaps TRBD1 as D (7 bases). V was trimmed by 6 bases and J by 6 bases, leaving 12 bases between them. The germline CDR1 and CDR2 sequences are LNHDA and SQIVND (reference sequence). The CDR3 is 13 residues long. CDR3 nucleotide sequence: TGTGCCAGTAGGGCAGGGGGAGGAAACATTCAGTACTTC. Its protein is CASRAGGGNIQYF.

This clone appeared once. The chain employs TRBV15 and TRBJ1-1; 10 bases are a match to TRBD1. This CDR3 spans 15 amino acids. Unmatched junction bases numbered 7, after V lost 4 bases and J lost 5 bases. In germline, CDR1 is LNHNV, CDR2 YYDKDF (reference sequence). CDR3 region: CATSIRQGAGTEAFF. CDR3 sequence (DNA): TGTGCCACCAGCATACGACAGGGGGCAGGTACTGAAGCTTTCTTT.

The chain links TRBV11-3 to TRBJ1-1; 9 positions match TRBD1. With V trimmed by 5 bases and J by 5 bases, 9 bases remained unmatched. This CDR3 is 15 amino acids long. Germline CDR1 reads SGHNT; CDR2 reads YENEEA. CDR3 protein: CASSLGGQGRTEAFF. CDR3 DNA sequence: TGTGCCAGCAGCCTAGGTGGACAGGGGAGAACTGAAGCTTTCTTT.

The rearrangement joins TRBV7-2 to TRBJ1-6; D gene uncertain. V lost 5 bases, J lost 7 bases, and 12 bases lay in between. CDR1 is SGHTA, CDR2 FQGNSA, per germline. The CDR3 length is 14 residues. The CDR3 reads CASSRGNGNSPLHF. The CDR3 DNA is TGTGCCAGCAGCAGAGGAAACGGGAATTCACCCCTCCACTTT.

The rearrangement joins TRBV11-2 to TRBJ1-4; D not certain. Germline-derived CDR1 and CDR2 are SGHAT and FQNNGV. V was cut by 1 base and J by 4 bases, with 10 bases left in between. CDR3 length equals 15 residues. CDR3 sequence (DNA): TGTGCCAGCAGCTTAGTTCGTCAGGTTAATGAAAAACTGTTTTTT. Protein: CASSLVRQVNEKLFF.

This clone was recorded a few times. J is TRBJ2-7 and V is TRBV7-9, with TRBD2 matching 9 bases. CDR1 and CDR2 from the germline V gene are SEHNR and FQNEAQ (reference sequence). The CDR3 spans 13 residues. The junction had 2 bases not matched to a gene; V was cut back by 3 bases and J by 5 bases. CDR3 region: CASSFGTSNEQYF. In DNA form, the CDR3 reads TGTGCCAGCAGCTTTGGGACTAGCAACGAGCAGTACTTC.

The chain links TRBV29-1 to TRBJ2-6; 9 bases fit TRBD2. The CDR3 contains 16 residues. Trimming cost V 4 bases and J 2 bases; bases outside gene matches: 6. Germline V gives CDR1 SQVTM, CDR2 ANQGSEA. The CDR3: CSVGREGFAGANVLTF. The CDR3 nucleotides read TGCAGCGTTGGGCGGGAGGGGTTCGCTGGGGCCAACGTCCTGACTTTC.

This clone has a handful of counts. This chain connects TRBV2 to TRBJ2-2, with 16 bases fitting TRBD2. V shed 8 bases, J shed 6 bases, and the junction held 18 bases outside the gene matches. Germline-derived CDR1 and CDR2 are SNHLY and FYNNEI. This CDR3 is built from 20 residues. The CDR3 protein is CASGPGTSGGAVLGPGELFF. CDR3 nucleotide sequence: TGTGCCAGCGGACCCGGGACTAGCGGGGGGGCTGTCCTGGGTCCCGGGGAGCTGTTTTTT. Supplemented by reference TRBV2 and TRBJ2-2, the full variable domain reads EPEVTQTPSHQVTQMGQEVILRCVPISNHLYFYWYRQILGQKVEFLVSFYNNEISEKSEIFDDQFSVERPDGSNFTLKIRSTKLEDSAMYFCASGPGTSGGAVLGPGELFFGEGSRLTVL.

The chain is built from TRBV4-1 and TRBJ2-7, with 10 bases lining up with TRBD1. CDR3 length equals 15 residues. Germline V gene sequence: CDR1 MGHRA, CDR2 YSYEKL. V was clipped by 4 bases and J by 1 base; unmatched bases: 4. The CDR3 nucleotides are TGCGCCAGCAGCCTGGAGGACAGGGGGTCCTACGAGCAGTACTTC. Translation: CASSLEDRGSYEQYF.

The chain employs TRBV7-9 and TRBJ1-1, with a tentative D call TRBD1 (6 bases). Germline CDR1 SEHNR, CDR2 FQNEAQ (reference sequence). The CDR3 has 15 residues. Trimming removed 5 bases from V and 1 base from J, with 14 bases in between. CDR3 sequence: CASSIWTEANTEAFF. Written as DNA, the CDR3 is TGTGCCAGCAGCATATGGACAGAAGCGAACACTGAAGCTTTCTTT. Using reference TRBV7-9 and TRBJ1-1 for the parts outside the CDR3, the full variable domain is DTGVSQNPRHKITKRGQNVTFRCDPISEHNRLYWYRQTLGQGPEFLTYFQNEAQLEKSRLLSDRFSAERPKGSFSTLEIQRTEQGDSAMYLCASSIWTEANTEAFFGQGTRLTVV.

The chain recombines TRBV7-8 with TRBJ2-7, with 10 bases that match TRBD1. Germline V CDR1 and CDR2: SGHVS, FQNEAQ. The CDR3 covers 16 residues. J was trimmed by 0 bases and V by 2 bases; bases with no gene match: 4. In DNA form, the CDR3 reads TGTGCCAGCAGCTTACTCCGGACAGGGGGCTCCTACGAGCAGTACTTC. Its translation is CASSLLRTGGSYEQYF.

The chain uses TRBV6-5 and TRBJ1-6, with TRBD1 as a possible D gene (5 bases). The V end lost 7 bases, the J end lost 2 bases, and 12 bases lay between the germline ends. Per the germline V gene, CDR1 is MNHEY and CDR2 is SVGAGI. CDR3 size: 15 residues. This chain's CDR3 is CASTPTVTYNSPLHF. In nucleotides, the CDR3 is TGTGCCAGCACTCCGACAGTCACCTATAATTCACCCCTCCACTTT.

This sequence joins TRBV2 and TRBJ1-4, with D perhaps TRBD1 (6 bases). With 5 bases removed from V and 3 bases from J, the gap between germline ends came to 13 bases. The germline gives CDR1 SNHLY, CDR2 FYNNEI. The length of the CDR3 is 15 residues. The CDR3: CASSLTGKANEKLFF. CDR3 coding DNA: TGTGCCAGCAGTCTAACAGGGAAAGCTAATGAAAAACTGTTTTTT.

This clone has only a few counts. V usage is TRBV27 and J usage is TRBJ1-6; perhaps TRBD1 as D (5 bases). The germline CDR1 and CDR2 sequences are MNHEY and SMNVEV (reference sequence). Trimming took off 7 bases at V and 7 bases at J, with 20 bases between the two ends. The CDR3 is 16 amino acids. This CDR3 reads CASTLAGKGHNSPLHF. CDR3 sequence (DNA): TGTGCCAGCACCCTCGCCGGAAAGGGGCACAATTCACCCCTCCACTTT.

The chain has TRBV5-6 and TRBJ1-4; 9 nucleotides line up with TRBD1. The V and J ends lost 4 bases and 5 bases, in that order; junction bases with no gene match: 9. The CDR3 is 16 amino acids. Germline lookup yields CDR1 SGHDT and CDR2 YYEEEE. CDR3 region: CASSRTTGTGNEKLFF. The CDR3 region has the DNA TGTGCCAGCAGCCGGACGACCGGGACAGGGAATGAAAAACTGTTTTTT.

The CDR3 coding sequence is TGCGCCAGCAGTGGGCGACAGGGCCCAGGGAAGCCCCAGCATTTT. It codes for CASSGRQGPGKPQHF. V and J are TRBV10-1 and TRBJ1-5, with 7 bases fitting TRBD1. The junction had 11 bases not matched to a gene; V was cut back by 4 bases and J by 8 bases. The CDR3 runs 15 residues. The germline V gene has CDR1 WNHNN and CDR2 SYGVQD (reference sequence).

The rearrangement uses TRBV12-3 or TRBV12-4 and TRBJ1-6; TRBD1 is a possible D gene (5 bases). This CDR3 is 13 amino acids long. V was shortened by 4 bases and J by 7 bases, with 8 bases between the two germline ends. This CDR3 reads CASSSYRNSPLHF. The CDR3 DNA reads TGTGCCAGCAGTTCATACAGGAATTCACCCCTCCACTTT.

This chain connects TRBV6-5 to TRBJ1-2; 7 nucleotides line up with TRBD1. Germline CDR1 and CDR2: MNHEY and SVGAGI. There are 14 residues in the CDR3. J was trimmed by 4 bases and V by 7 bases; bases with no gene match: 9. CDR3 coding DNA: TGTGCCAGCACCCAGGACAGGCTTCTCTATGGCTACACCTTC. This codes for CASTQDRLLYGYTF.

The V gene is TRBV6-2 or TRBV6-3, the J gene TRBJ1-5, with TRBD1 identical over 9 bases. The CDR3 spans 17 residues. V dropped 0 bases and J dropped 6; count of bases not matched to a gene: 9. CDR1 and CDR2 (germline): MNHEY, SVGEGT. The CDR3 is CASSYSTGTGLGQPQHF. CDR3 nucleotides: TGTGCCAGCAGTTACTCGACCGGGACAGGGCTTGGTCAGCCCCAGCATTTT.

This rearrangement joins TRBV18 to TRBJ1-6, with D hard to call. From germline, CDR1 is KGHSH and CDR2 LQKENI. The CDR3 consists of 15 residues. V gave up 3 bases and J gave up 6 bases, with 12 bases separating them. The CDR3 loop is CASSPREGLNSPLHF. The CDR3 DNA reads TGTGCCAGCTCACCGCGGGAGGGCCTTAATTCACCCCTCCACTTT.

The CDR3, as DNA: TGTGCCAGTAGTTCAGGGGTCAACTATGGCTACACCTTC. Protein sequence: CASSSGVNYGYTF. The rearrangement links TRBV19 to TRBJ1-2, with D tentatively TRBD1 (6 bases). The CDR3 loop spans 13 amino acids. Germline values: CDR1 LNHDA, CDR2 SQIVND (reference sequence). The V end was cut by 5 bases, the J end by 2 bases, with 9 bases between.

The chain carries TRBV20-1 and TRBJ1-5, with unresolved D. The germline V gene has CDR1 DFQATT and CDR2 SNEGSKA (reference sequence). V gave up 3 bases and J gave up 5 bases, with 17 bases separating them. CDR3 length: 15 amino acids. DNA for the CDR3: TGCAGTGCTAGTATTCGGATGGGCTTAGATCAGCCCCAGCATTTT. Translating it yields CSASIRMGLDQPQHF.

This rearrangement joins TRBV5-1 to TRBJ2-5, with D perhaps matching TRBD1 (6 bases). V was clipped by 0 bases and J by 5 bases, with 11 bases between them. CDR3 size: 14 residues. CDR1 and CDR2 from the germline V gene are SGHRS and YFSETQ. The CDR3 is CASSLVGQSETQYF. For the CDR3, the DNA is TGCGCCAGCAGCTTGGTGGGACAATCGGAGACCCAGTACTTC.